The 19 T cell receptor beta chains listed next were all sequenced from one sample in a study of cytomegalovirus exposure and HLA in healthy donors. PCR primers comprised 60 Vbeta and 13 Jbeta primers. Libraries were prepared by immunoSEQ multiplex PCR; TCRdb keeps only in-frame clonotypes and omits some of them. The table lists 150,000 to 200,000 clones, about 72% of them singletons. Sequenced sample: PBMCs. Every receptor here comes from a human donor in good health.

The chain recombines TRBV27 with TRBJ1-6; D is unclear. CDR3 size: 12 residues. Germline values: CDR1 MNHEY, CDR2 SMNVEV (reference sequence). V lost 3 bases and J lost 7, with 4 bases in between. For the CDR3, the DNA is TGTGCCAGCAGTTTCCAGAATTCACCCCTCCACTTT. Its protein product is CASSFQNSPLHF.

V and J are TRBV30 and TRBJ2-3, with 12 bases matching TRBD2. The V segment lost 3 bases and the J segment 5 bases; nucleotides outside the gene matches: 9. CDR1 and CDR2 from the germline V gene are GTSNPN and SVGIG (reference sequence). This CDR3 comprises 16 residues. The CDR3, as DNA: TGTGCCTGGAGCTTATGGACTAGCGGGGCCGTAGATACGCAGTATTTT. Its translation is CAWSLWTSGAVDTQYF.

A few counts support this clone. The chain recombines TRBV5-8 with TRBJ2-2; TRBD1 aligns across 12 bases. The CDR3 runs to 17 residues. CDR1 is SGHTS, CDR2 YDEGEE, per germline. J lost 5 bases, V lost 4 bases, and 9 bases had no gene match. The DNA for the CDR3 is TGTGCCAGCAGCGTGGGGACAGGGGGCGTCGATACCGGGGAGCTGTTTTTT. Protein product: CASSVGTGGVDTGELFF.

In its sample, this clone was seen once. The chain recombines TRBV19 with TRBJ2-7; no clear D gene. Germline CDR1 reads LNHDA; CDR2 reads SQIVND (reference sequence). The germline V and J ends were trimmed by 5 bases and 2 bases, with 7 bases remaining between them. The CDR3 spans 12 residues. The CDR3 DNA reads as TGTGCCAGTAGTTCCTCAGCCTACGAGCAGTACTTC. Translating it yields CASSSSAYEQYF.

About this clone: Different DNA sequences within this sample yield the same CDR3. The CDR3 DNA sequence: TGTGCCAGCAGTTTTTCCGGGAACACTGAAGCTTTCTTT. This translates into CASSFSGNTEAFF. This rearrangement joins TRBV27 to TRBJ1-1; no firm D call. From germline, CDR1 is MNHEY and CDR2 SMNVEV (reference sequence). This CDR3 spans 13 amino acids. The V end was cut by 3 bases, the J end by 1 base, with 6 bases between.

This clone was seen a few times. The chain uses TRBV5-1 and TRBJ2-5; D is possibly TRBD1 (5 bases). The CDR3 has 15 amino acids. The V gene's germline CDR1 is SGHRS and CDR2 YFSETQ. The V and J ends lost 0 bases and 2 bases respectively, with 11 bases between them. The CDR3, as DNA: TGCGCCAGCAGCTTGGCCCCCAGGGCTCAAGAGACCCAGTACTTC. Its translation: CASSLAPRAQETQYF.

This CDR3 reads CASSVQGGNTEAFF. The CDR3 bases are TGTGCCAGCAGTGTTCAGGGGGGGAACACTGAAGCTTTCTTT. V is TRBV2 and J is TRBJ1-1; TRBD1 matches at 7 bases. CDR1 SNHLY and CDR2 FYNNEI come from the germline V gene. The CDR3 is made up of 14 amino acids. V lost 4 bases to trimming and J lost 1 base; unmatched junction nucleotides: 3. The whole variable domain, remainder taken from reference TRBV2 and TRBJ1-1, is EPEVTQTPSHQVTQMGQEVILRCVPISNHLYFYWYRQILGQKVEFLVSFYNNEISEKSEIFDDQFSVERPDGSNFTLKIRSTKLEDSAMYFCASSVQGGNTEAFFGQGTRLTVV.

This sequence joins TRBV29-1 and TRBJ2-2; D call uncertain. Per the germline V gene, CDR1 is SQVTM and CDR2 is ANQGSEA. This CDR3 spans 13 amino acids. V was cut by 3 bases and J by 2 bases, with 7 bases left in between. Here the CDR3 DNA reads TGCAGCGTTGAGAGAAGAAACACCGGGGAGCTGTTTTTT. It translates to CSVERRNTGELFF.

The CDR3 region is CASTPETGLGYTF. The DNA for the CDR3 is TGTGCCAGCACCCCGGAAACGGGGTTAGGCTACACCTTC. V and J are TRBV6-5 and TRBJ1-2; D unclear. There are 13 residues in the CDR3. V lost 7 bases and J lost 8, with 17 bases in between. Germline V CDR1 and CDR2: MNHEY, SVGAGI.

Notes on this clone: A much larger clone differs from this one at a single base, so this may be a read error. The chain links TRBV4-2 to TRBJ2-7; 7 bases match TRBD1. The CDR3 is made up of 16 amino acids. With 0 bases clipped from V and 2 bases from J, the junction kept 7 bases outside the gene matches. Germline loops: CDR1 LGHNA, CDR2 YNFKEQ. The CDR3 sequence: CASSQDPRDSAYEQYF. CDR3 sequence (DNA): TGTGCCAGCAGCCAAGATCCTCGGGACAGTGCCTACGAGCAGTACTTC.

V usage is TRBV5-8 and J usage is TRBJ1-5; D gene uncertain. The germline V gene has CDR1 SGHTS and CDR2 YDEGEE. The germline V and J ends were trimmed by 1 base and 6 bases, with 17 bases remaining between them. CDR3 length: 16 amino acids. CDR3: CASSLRSSEVRQPQHF. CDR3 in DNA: TGTGCCAGCAGCTTGAGGTCCTCAGAGGTTCGTCAGCCCCAGCATTTT.

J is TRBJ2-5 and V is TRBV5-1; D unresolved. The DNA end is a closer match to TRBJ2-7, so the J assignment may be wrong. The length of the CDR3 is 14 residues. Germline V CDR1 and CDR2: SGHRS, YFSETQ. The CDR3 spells CASSEVSSSYEQYF. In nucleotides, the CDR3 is TGCGCCAGCAGCGAGGTTTCAAGCTCCTACGAGCAGTACTTC.

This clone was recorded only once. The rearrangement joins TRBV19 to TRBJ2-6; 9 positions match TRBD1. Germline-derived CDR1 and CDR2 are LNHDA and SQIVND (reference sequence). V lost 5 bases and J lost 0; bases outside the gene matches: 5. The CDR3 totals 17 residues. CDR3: CASSRDRDHSGANVLTF. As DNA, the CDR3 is TGTGCCAGTAGTCGGGACAGGGATCACTCTGGGGCCAACGTCCTGACTTTC.

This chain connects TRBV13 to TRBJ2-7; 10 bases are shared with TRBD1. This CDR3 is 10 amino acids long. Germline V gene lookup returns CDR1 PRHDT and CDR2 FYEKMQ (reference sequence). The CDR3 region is CASSHGTGDV. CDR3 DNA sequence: TGTGCCAGCAGCCACGGGACAGGGGACGTC.

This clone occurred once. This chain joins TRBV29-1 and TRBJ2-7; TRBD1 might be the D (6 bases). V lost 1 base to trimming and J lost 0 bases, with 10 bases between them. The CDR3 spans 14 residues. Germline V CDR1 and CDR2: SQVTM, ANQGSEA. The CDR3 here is CSVEGDKSSYEQYF. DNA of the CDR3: TGCAGCGTTGAAGGGGACAAAAGCTCCTACGAGCAGTACTTC.

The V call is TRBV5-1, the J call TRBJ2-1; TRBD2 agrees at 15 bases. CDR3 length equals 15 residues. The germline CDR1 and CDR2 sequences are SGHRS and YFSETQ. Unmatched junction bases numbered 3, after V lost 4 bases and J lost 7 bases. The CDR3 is CASSGGLAGGNEQFF. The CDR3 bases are TGCGCCAGCAGCGGGGGACTAGCGGGGGGAAATGAGCAGTTCTTC. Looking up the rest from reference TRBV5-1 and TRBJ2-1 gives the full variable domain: KAGVTQTPRYLIKTRGQQVTLSCSPISGHRSVSWYQQTPGQGLQFLFEYFSETQRNKGNFPGRFSGRQFSNSRSEMNVSTLELGDSALYLCASSGGLAGGNEQFFGPGTRLTVL.

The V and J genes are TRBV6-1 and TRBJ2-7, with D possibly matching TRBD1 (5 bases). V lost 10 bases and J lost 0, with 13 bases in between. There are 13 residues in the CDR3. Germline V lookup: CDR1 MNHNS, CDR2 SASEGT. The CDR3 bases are TGTGCCATGGGGCCCAGAAGCTCCTACGAGCAGTACTTC. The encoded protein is CAMGPRSSYEQYF.

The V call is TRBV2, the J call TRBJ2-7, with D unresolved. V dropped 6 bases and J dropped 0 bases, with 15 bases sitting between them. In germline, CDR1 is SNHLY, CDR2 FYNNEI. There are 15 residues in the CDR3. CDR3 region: CASSTLTESSYEQYF. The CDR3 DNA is TGTGCCAGCAGCACCCTTACGGAGAGCTCCTACGAGCAGTACTTC.

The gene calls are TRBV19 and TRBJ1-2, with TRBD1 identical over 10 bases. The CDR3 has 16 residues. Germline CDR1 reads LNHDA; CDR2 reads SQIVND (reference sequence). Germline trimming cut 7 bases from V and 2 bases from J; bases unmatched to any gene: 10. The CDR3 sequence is CASIHSRDRGNYGYTF. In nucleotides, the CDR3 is TGTGCCAGTATCCACTCCCGGGACAGGGGAAACTATGGCTACACCTTC.